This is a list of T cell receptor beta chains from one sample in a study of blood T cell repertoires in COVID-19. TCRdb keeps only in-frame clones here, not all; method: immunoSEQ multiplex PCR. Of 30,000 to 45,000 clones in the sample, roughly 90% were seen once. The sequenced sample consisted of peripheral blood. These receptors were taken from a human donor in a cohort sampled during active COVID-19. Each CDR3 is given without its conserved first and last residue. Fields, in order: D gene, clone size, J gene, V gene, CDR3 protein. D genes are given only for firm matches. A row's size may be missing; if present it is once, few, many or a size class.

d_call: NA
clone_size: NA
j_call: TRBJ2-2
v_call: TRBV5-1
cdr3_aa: ASGGDEGVTGELF

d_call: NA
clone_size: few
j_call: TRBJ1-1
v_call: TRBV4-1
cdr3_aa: ASSQDPGMNTEAF

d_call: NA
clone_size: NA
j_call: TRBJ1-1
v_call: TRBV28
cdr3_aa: ASSFPGRSAHMNTEAF

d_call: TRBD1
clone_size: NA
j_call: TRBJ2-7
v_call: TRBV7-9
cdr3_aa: ASSLALRQGGPYEQY

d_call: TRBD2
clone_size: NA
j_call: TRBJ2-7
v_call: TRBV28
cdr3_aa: ASNLSGGPVEQY

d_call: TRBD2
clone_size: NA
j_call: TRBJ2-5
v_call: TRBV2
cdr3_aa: ASSVTGTSGIILQETQY

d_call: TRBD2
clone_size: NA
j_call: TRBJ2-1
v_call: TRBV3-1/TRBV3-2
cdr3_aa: ASSQTSGGANEQF

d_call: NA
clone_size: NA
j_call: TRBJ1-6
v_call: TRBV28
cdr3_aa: ASRYPTGDHSPLH

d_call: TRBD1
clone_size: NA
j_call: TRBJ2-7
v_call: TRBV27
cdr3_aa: ASRRTGGYEQY

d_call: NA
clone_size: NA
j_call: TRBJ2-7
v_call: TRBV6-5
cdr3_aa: ADIQGPLTYEQY

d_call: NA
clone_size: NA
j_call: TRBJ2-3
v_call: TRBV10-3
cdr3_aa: AISEYRDTQY

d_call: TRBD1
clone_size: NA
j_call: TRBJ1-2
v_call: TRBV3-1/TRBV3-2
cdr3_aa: ASSQSRTGSIRT

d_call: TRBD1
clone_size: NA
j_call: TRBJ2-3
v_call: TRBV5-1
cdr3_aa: ASSIGQATDTQY

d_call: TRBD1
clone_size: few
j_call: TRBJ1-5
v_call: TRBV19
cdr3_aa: ASSMDRFNQPQH

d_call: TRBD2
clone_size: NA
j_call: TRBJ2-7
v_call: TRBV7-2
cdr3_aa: ASSPLGLAETYEQY

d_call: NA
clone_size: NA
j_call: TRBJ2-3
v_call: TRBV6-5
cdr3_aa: ASSTGVDTQY

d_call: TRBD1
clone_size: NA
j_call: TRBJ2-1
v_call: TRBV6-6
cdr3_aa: ASRDRDTEQF

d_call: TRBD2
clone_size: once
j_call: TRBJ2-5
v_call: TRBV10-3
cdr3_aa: AIKPGLVETQY

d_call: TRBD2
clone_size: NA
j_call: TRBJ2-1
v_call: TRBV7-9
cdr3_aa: ASSLYRALAGANEQF

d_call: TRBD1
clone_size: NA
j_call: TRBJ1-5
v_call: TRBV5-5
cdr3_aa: ASSVTGGEGSPQH

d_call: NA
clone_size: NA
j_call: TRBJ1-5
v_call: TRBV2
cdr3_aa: ASRADRSNQPQH

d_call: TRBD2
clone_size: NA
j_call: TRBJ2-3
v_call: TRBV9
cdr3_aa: ASSVVSGRVADTQY

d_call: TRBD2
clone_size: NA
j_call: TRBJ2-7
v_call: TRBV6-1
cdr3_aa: ASSERRLANHEQY

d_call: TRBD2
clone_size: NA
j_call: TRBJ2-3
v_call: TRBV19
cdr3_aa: ASSIGGSGATDTQY

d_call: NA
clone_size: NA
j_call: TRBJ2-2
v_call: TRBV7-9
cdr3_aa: ASSLDGIRDTGELF

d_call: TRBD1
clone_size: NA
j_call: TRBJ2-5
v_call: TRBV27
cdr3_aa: ASSLSPETGQETQY

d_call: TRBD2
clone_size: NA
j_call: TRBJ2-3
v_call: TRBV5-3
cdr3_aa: ARSSGRVRWSTDTQY

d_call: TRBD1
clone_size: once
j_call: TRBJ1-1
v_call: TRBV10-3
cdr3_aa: AISESIRGEAF

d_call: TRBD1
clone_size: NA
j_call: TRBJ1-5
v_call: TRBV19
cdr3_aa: ASSTRQGANQPQH

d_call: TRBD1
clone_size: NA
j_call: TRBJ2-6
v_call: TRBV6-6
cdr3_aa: ASSLQGAGANVLT

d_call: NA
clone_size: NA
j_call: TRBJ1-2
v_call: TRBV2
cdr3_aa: ASSLDRSYGYT

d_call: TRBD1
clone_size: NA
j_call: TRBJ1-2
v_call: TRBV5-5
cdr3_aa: ASSSDRENYGYT

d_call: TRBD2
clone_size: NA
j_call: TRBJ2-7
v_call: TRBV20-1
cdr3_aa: SAGLDYEQY

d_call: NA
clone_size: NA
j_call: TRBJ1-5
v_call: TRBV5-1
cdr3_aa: ASSLERSSNQPQH

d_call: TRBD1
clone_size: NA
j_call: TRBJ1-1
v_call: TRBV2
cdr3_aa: ASSAETGITEAF

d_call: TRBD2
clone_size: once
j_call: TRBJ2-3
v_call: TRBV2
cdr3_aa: ASSPRTSGRTDTQY

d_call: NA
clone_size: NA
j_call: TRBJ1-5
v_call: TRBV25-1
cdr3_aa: ASSDGRGSNQPQH

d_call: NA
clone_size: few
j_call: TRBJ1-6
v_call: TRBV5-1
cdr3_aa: ASSLETGNYNSPLH

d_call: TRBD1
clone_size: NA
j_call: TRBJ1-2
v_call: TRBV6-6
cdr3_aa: ASSYGATGGLGGYT

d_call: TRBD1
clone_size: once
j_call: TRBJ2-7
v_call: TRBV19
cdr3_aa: ASSVKQGTEQY

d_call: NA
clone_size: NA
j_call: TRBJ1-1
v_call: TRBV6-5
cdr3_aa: ASSRQALDTEAF

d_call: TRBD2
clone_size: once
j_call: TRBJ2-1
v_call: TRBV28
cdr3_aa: ASGRAGSYNEQF

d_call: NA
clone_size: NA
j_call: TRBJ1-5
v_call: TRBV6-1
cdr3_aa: ASSESGNQPQH

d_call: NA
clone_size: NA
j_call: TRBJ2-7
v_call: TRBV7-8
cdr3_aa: ASSLAGQPREQY

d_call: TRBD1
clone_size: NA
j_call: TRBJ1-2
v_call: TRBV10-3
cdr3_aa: AISARGTGEGPGYT